This T cell receptor (beta chain) emerged from a study of identical twins (TCRdb year 2016). Notes on the research overall: To test whether fetal clonotypes persist, the study used deep sequencing on TCR alpha and beta repertoires from monozygotic twins, unrelated adults of various ages, and cord blood. Replicate twin experiments were performed at different times using different library preparation protocols to rule out contamination.

This clonotype was picked up a small number of times. Its antigen specificity is not known. No much larger clonotype is one base removed from it; base qualities were not supplied. Every donor was a healthy Caucasian. Three pairs of female monozygotic twins, all aged about 18 to 30 years, made up the twin cohort. CD4+ and CD8+ T cell populations were isolated with positive isolation kits from Invitrogen. Library preparation used 5' RACE. The sequencer was an Illumina HiSeq 2000. Template switching added a universal primer binding site, and the final cDNA carried a unique molecular identifier that allowed TCR cDNA molecules to be counted accurately. Specific primers in the conserved constant-segment region were used to synthesize first-strand cDNA for the TCR alpha and beta chains. To control for contamination, every cDNA library carried two barcodes: a SMART-Mk sample barcode plus Illumina barcodes. Two successive PCR steps introduced TruSeq adapter sequences along with Illumina sample barcodes. The Illumina HiSeq platform was used with custom primers to sequence TCR alpha and beta cDNA libraries. Per the source publication's procedure: MiGEC was used to process raw reads and extract unique molecular identifiers, and MiXCR was used to find CDR3 positions. For each individual, recombination models were inferred using an EM algorithm with the repgenHMM and IGoR tools. The analysis of shared clonotypes was done with the tcR package in R, with sharing normalized by the product of cloneset sizes. Out-of-frame nonproductive sequences were analyzed to study raw recombination free of thymic and clonal selection effects. The public reads were quality trimmed at Q25 with fastp and then assembled into clones with MiXCR by TCRdb, keeping productive beta chains. Here each entry gathers all rows of one CDR3 protein and keeps the most common genes and DNA. TCRdb's processing, not the authors', yielded these V and J calls. Within this sample are roughly 500,000 distinct CDR3 sequences, with 20% to 25% of them counted one time only. Roughly 0.91% of the sample lies in the top ten.

Results and caveats for the whole study, not just this receptor: Abundant cord blood beta clonotypes carried fewer insertions; young adult naive repertoires showed a weaker similar trend, while memory repertoires showed none. In monozygotic twins, out-of-frame TCR alpha sharing was systematically underestimated by recombination models, although the models agreed with sharing between unrelated individuals. Zero-insertion analyses could be partly confounded by invariant T cells such as MAIT and iNKT, though diverse VJ usage argued against such confounding for most clonotypes. Out-of-frame TCR alpha sequences shared between twins showed an excess of low generation-probability sequences compared with coincidental sharing between unrelated individuals. In beta out-of-frame sequences, excess twin sharing was weaker, because having fewer shared sequences lowered the signal-to-noise ratio. Conclusions relied on cross-sectional statistical analysis, since the same donors could not be followed over many years.

CDR1 and CDR2 are read off the germline V gene (reference sequence) as SEHNR and FQNEAQ. V was cut back by 10 bases and J by 5 bases, leaving a gap of 12 bases between them. The CDR3 has 12 amino acids, counting the end cysteine and phenylalanine. Only the CDR3 DNA is retained, 36 bases long and in frame from the first base. The sample also formed part of further work on T cells expressing NK-cell markers. The second study also describes: In sorted CD3+CD56+NKG2C+, CD3+CD56+NKG2C- and CD3+CD56-NKG2C+ T-cell subsets from about 8 donors, TCR beta-chain repertoires were profiled. Seven of the eight sequenced donors were HCMV-seropositive and one was HCMV-seronegative. To restrict sorting to alphabetaTCR-expressing T cells, an anti-gammadeltaTCR antibody was added in several experiments. For several donors, the dominant CD3+CD56+NKG2C+ clonotypes were among the top 10 CD8+ clonotypes and accounted for about 1.0-7.0% of CD8+ T cells. Those dominant clonotypes were again the most abundant among CD3+CD56-NKG2C+ cells in a few donors, at roughly 28.3-65%. It remained unclear whether the expanded NKG2C-expressing T cell clones were specific for HCMV antigens. All eight donors whose samples were sequenced were randomly selected healthy volunteers, three of them men and five women. HCMV-specific IgG was detected in serum with a commercial ELISA kit to determine HCMV serostatus. MIGEC was used to demultiplex reads and group the reads by UMI, and MiTCR was used to assemble and quantify clonotypes. To exclude erroneous sequences, only TCR cDNA sequences supported by at least two reads were retained. The tcR package was used for downstream repertoire analysis, with clonotypes matched between fractions based on CDR3 nucleotide sequence plus V segment. VDJmatch was used to annotate antigen specificity against VDJdb, with one amino acid substitution in CDR3 permitted.

Rearrangement joined TRBV7-9 to TRBJ2-1, with the D segment possibly TRBD1 or TRBD2, each aligning over 6 bases. What was sequenced was CD4+ T cells sorted from blood. The sequence was obtained from a woman aged 18-29 years in good health. The CDR3 region has the sequence CATEGGNNEQFF. At the DNA level, the sequence is TGTGCCACCGAAGGGGGGAACAATGAGCAGTTCTTC. When the CDR3 is completed using the reference TRBV7-9 and TRBJ2-1 genes on either side, the full variable domain is DTGVSQNPRHKITKRGQNVTFRCDPISEHNRLYWYRQTLGQGPEFLTYFQNEAQLEKSRLLSDRFSAERPKGSFSTLEIQRTEQGDSAMYLCATEGGNNEQFFGPGTRLTVL.